The 21 T cell receptor beta chains presented below share a single source sample, sequenced in a study of response to subunit inactivated influenza vaccine. TCRdb analysed the RT-PCR reads with MiXCR anew, one entry per CDR3 protein. The profile shows 450,000 to 550,000 distinct CDR3 sequences, roughly 25% of them singletons. Source: CD4+ T cells sorted from PBMCs, taken more than 4 days after vaccination. The receptors here all came from a man aged 45-60 years who received an inactivated influenza vaccine.

The rearrangement uses TRBV6-6 and TRBJ1-5; TRBD1 is a possible D gene (6 bases). This CDR3 contains 13 residues. The germline V and J ends were trimmed by 8 bases and 4 bases, with 12 bases remaining between them. CDR1 is MNHNY, CDR2 SVGAGI, per germline (reference sequence). The CDR3 region is CASSDRVNQPQHF. The CDR3 DNA follows: TGTGCCAGCTCGGACAGAGTTAATCAGCCCCAGCATTTT.

This chain uses TRBV5-6 with TRBJ2-2; 7 nucleotides match TRBD1. Germline V gene sequence: CDR1 SGHDT, CDR2 YYEEEE. The CDR3 loop spans 20 amino acids. The V and J ends lost 3 bases and 2 bases, in that order; junction bases with no gene match: 19. The CDR3: CASSSGQPLGTVRNTGELFF. The DNA for the CDR3 is TGTGCCAGCAGCTCTGGACAACCCCTCGGGACAGTGAGAAACACCGGGGAGCTGTTTTTT.

The chain links TRBV29-1 to TRBJ1-1; TRBD1 matches at 8 bases. The length of the CDR3 is 14 residues. Losses at the gene ends were 6 bases for V and 6 bases for J; bases not matched to a gene: 12. The V gene's germline CDR1 is SQVTM and CDR2 ANQGSEA. The CDR3 region is CSVAHRQGRPEAFF. For the CDR3, the DNA is TGCAGCGTCGCCCATCGACAGGGGCGGCCTGAAGCTTTCTTT.

This chain uses TRBV28 with TRBJ2-1; 12 bases line up with TRBD2. J was trimmed by 7 bases and V by 8 bases; bases with no gene match: 3. From germline, CDR1 is MDHEN and CDR2 SYDVKM. The CDR3 loop spans 13 amino acids. Here the CDR3 reads CASLAGGYNEQFF. CDR3 in DNA: TGTGCCAGCCTAGCGGGAGGGTATAATGAGCAGTTCTTC.

This chain joins TRBV20-1 and TRBJ2-5; D not certain. This CDR3 has 13 amino acids. V lost 6 bases and J lost 6, with 17 bases in between. CDR1 is DFQATT, CDR2 SNEGSKA, per germline (reference sequence). In nucleotides, the CDR3 is TGCAGTGCCAGGTCAGAGAAGGAAAAGACCCAGTACTTC. This gives the protein CSARSEKEKTQYF.

V usage is TRBV4-3 and J usage is TRBJ2-7; TRBD2 matches at 9 bases. Germline CDR1 reads LGHNA; CDR2 reads YSLEER. V shed 0 bases, J shed 9 bases, and the junction held 12 bases outside the gene matches. The CDR3 consists of 16 residues. The CDR3 region is CASSQDTAGGGNVQYF. The CDR3 DNA is TGCGCCAGCAGCCAAGATACGGCGGGGGGGGGTAACGTGCAGTACTTC.

In nucleotides, the CDR3 is TGTGCCAGCAGCCCTATCACAGGGGTTCGTCTCTTTGAAAAACTGTTTTTT. Translated: CASSPITGVRLFEKLFF. This sequence joins TRBV28 and TRBJ1-4, with TRBD1 matching over 7 bases. Trimming cost V 6 bases and J 7 bases; bases outside gene matches: 17. This CDR3 has 17 amino acids. CDR1 and CDR2 (germline): MDHEN, SYDVKM.

This clonotype was seen a single time. The chain joins TRBV5-1 to TRBJ2-3; D gene uncertain. Germline loops: CDR1 SGHRS, CDR2 YFSETQ. V was cut by 0 bases and J by 0 bases, with 8 bases left in between. This CDR3 is 15 amino acids long. For the CDR3, the DNA is TGCGCCAGCAGCTTGGAAGCATCCAGCACAGATACGCAGTATTTT. This gives the protein CASSLEASSTDTQYF.

This clonotype showed up just a few times. The J gene is TRBJ1-1, the V gene TRBV5-1; D is undetermined. Germline V gene sequence: CDR1 SGHRS, CDR2 YFSETQ. This CDR3 comprises 14 residues. Trimming took off 5 bases at V and 0 bases at J, with 11 bases between the two ends. The CDR3 is CASSDGFMNTEAFF. DNA for the CDR3: TGCGCCAGCAGTGACGGATTCATGAACACTGAAGCTTTCTTT.

This chain connects TRBV5-1 to TRBJ1-6, with 8 nucleotides matching TRBD1. This CDR3 contains 14 residues. The V segment lost 4 bases and the J segment 8 bases; nucleotides outside the gene matches: 5. Germline V gives CDR1 SGHRS, CDR2 YFSETQ. CDR3 in DNA: TGCGCCAGCAGCCCGGGACAGGATCATTCACCCCTCCACTTT. Residues: CASSPGQDHSPLHF.

The rearrangement uses TRBV7-2 and TRBJ1-6, with a possible D match to TRBD1 (5 bases). There are 16 residues in the CDR3. Germline assignment: CDR1 SGHTA and CDR2 FQGNSA. V was shortened by 5 bases and J by 2 bases, with 13 bases between the two germline ends. CDR3: CASSETGTPYNSPLHF. The CDR3 DNA is TGTGCCAGCAGCGAGACCGGGACTCCCTATAATTCACCCCTCCACTTT.

The chain carries TRBV6-2 or TRBV6-3 and TRBJ2-2; D not resolved. The germline gives CDR1 MNHEY, CDR2 SVGEGT. The V end lost 6 bases, the J end lost 7 bases, and 15 bases lay between the germline ends. The CDR3 spans 14 residues. The CDR3 here is CASRKDGPRGELFF. The CDR3 DNA sequence: TGTGCCAGCAGAAAGGACGGCCCTCGCGGGGAGCTGTTTTTT.

The chain couples TRBV20-1 to TRBJ2-5; 7 nucleotides match TRBD1. The CDR3 runs 14 residues. Per the germline V gene, CDR1 is DFQATT and CDR2 is SNEGSKA (reference sequence). V lost 5 bases, J lost 0 bases, and 6 bases stayed unmatched. The CDR3 nucleotides are TGCAGTGCTGGCATAACAGGGGACCAAGAGACCCAGTACTTC. Translating gives CSAGITGDQETQYF.

This chain's CDR3 is CATQSGARTDTQYF. The CDR3 nucleotides read TGTGCCACCCAGTCAGGGGCCCGCACAGATACGCAGTATTTT. This chain connects TRBV24-1 to TRBJ2-3, with TRBD1 as a possible D gene (6 bases). V lost 9 bases, J lost 1 base, and 13 bases lay in between. CDR1 is KGHDR and CDR2 is SFDVKD in the germline V gene. This CDR3 has 14 amino acids.

V and J are TRBV7-2 and TRBJ2-5; maybe TRBD2 (5 bases). CDR1 and CDR2 from the germline V gene are SGHTA and FQGNSA. Trimming shortened V by 1 base and J by 5 bases, and 17 bases separated the two germline ends. This CDR3 comprises 16 residues. In DNA, the CDR3 is TGTGCCAGCAGCTTAGTTTCCGGGAATAGTAGGGAGACCCAGTACTTC. Its protein is CASSLVSGNSRETQYF.

The V and J genes are TRBV7-2 and TRBJ2-5, with 8 nucleotides matching TRBD1. The trim removed 4 bases at V and 5 bases at J, leaving 12 bases unmatched. The CDR3 runs 16 residues. Germline CDR1 is SGHTA and CDR2 is FQGNSA. The CDR3 bases are TGTGCCAGCAGCTCCCTGACAGGGGCAGTGGAGGAGACCCAGTACTTC. It encodes CASSSLTGAVEETQYF.

This clonotype has just one count. V gene TRBV6-2 or TRBV6-3 combines with J gene TRBJ2-7; D gene unclear. V lost 0 bases to trimming and J lost 0 bases, with 24 bases between them. From germline, CDR1 is MNHEY and CDR2 SVGEGT. CDR3 length: 20 amino acids. The CDR3, as DNA: TGTGCCAGCAGTTACTCGAATTTGAAGAGAGGTTTGCGGATCTCCTACGAGCAGTACTTC. This translates into CASSYSNLKRGLRISYEQYF.

This clonotype showed up just a few times. This chain joins TRBV6-2 or TRBV6-3 and TRBJ2-1; 11 positions match TRBD1. Unmatched junction bases numbered 13, after V lost 10 bases and J lost 8 bases. The CDR3 loop spans 15 amino acids. Germline CDR1 is MNHEY and CDR2 is SVGEGT. The CDR3 DNA is TGTGCCATCAATCCCGGGACAGGGGGTTTGGATGAGCAGTTCTTC. Protein product: CAINPGTGGLDEQFF.

A few counts support this clonotype. The chain has TRBV4-1 and TRBJ1-1; no definite D call. Germline assignment: CDR1 MGHRA and CDR2 YSYEKL. The V gene lost 4 bases and the J gene lost 4 bases, with 16 bases spanning the gap. CDR3 length: 15 amino acids. Here the CDR3 reads CASSPNGAWGTEAFF. CDR3 sequence (DNA): TGCGCCAGCAGCCCCAACGGTGCTTGGGGCACTGAAGCTTTCTTT.

This clonotype was recorded a few times. The chain is built from TRBV7-2 and TRBJ2-1; TRBD1 is a possible D gene (5 bases). Trimming took off 5 bases at V and 14 bases at J, with 13 bases between the two ends. CDR3 length: 11 residues. From germline, CDR1 is SGHTA and CDR2 FQGNSA. The CDR3 DNA sequence: TGTGCCAGCAGCCTAGGGGAATCTAAGTTCTTC. Its translation is CASSLGESKFF.

The sample holds a few counts of this clonotype. The rearrangement uses TRBV12-3 or TRBV12-4 and TRBJ2-5; D uncertain. The CDR3 covers 13 residues. Between the trimmed V and J ends, which lost 5 bases and 5 bases, there was a span of 12 bases. CDR3 coding DNA: TGTGCCAGCAGTGCCCGGACGTTGGAGACCCAGTACTTC. As protein: CASSARTLETQYF.